The rows below give T cell receptor beta chains drawn from one sample of a study of blood T cell repertoires in COVID-19. Using immunoSEQ multiplex PCR, the repertoire was profiled, and TCRdb retains in-frame clones only, with some absent. This sample has about 180,000 clones, with 75% to 80% found just once. What was sequenced was peripheral blood. All receptors derive from a woman between 65 and 79 years old with acute or convalescent COVID-19. Each CDR3 is given with its conserved first and last residue. The D gene is left open where the match is weak. Expanded clones are given a class, and other clones once, few, many or no size at all.

TRBJ1-6 TRBV18 - - TGTGCCAGCTCAACCGACAGACCTCGGAATTCACCCCTCCACTTT CASSTDRPRNSPLHF
TRBJ2-5 TRBV11-3 - - TGTGCCAGCAGCCGAGGGAACCAAGAGACCCAGTACTTC CASSRGNQETQYF
TRBJ2-7 TRBV9 - - TGTGCCAGCAGCCGTTTGCCGGGTAGTCCCTACGAGCAGTACTTC CASSRLPGSPYEQYF
TRBJ1-1 TRBV3-1/TRBV3-2 - - TGTGCCAGCAGCCGAGTGTTACAGGGAATCACTGAAGCTTTCTTT CASSRVLQGITEAFF
TRBJ2-2 TRBV19 - - TGTGCCAGTAGTATCAATCACAGGGGGGAGCTGTTTTTT CASSINHRGELFF
TRBJ1-1 TRBV6-1 - - TGTGCCAGCAGCCCGTTGGGAGTGAACACTGAAGCTTTCTTT CASSPLGVNTEAFF
TRBJ2-3 TRBV18 - - TGTGCCAGCTCAAACCGGCAGGCGAGCACAGATACGCAGTATTTT CASSNRQASTDTQYF
TRBJ1-1 TRBV2 TRBD1 - TGTGCCAGCAGAGTCGGACAGGGGCCGAACACTGAAGCTTTCTTT CASRVGQGPNTEAFF
TRBJ2-4 TRBV19 - - TGTGCCAGTAGTTCGTCTCGGGGAAACATTCAGTACTTC CASSSSRGNIQYF
TRBJ2-3 TRBV5-1 TRBD1 few TGCGCCAGCAGCTTGGGACAGGGCGGAGATACGCAGTATTTT CASSLGQGGDTQYF
TRBJ2-5 TRBV12-3/TRBV12-4 - - TGTGCCAGCAGTTTGCTACCCGAGACCCAGTACTTC CASSLLPETQYF
TRBJ2-7 TRBV6-4 - - TGTGCCAGCAGCACGGAGTGGGCGGGACCCTACGAGCAGTACTTC CASSTEWAGPYEQYF
TRBJ2-1 TRBV29-1 TRBD2 - TGCAGCACCCCAATGGGGAGCGGGACTAGCGGATACAATGAGCAGTTCTTC CSTPMGSGTSGYNEQFF
TRBJ2-2 TRBV30 TRBD1 - TGTGCCTGGAGTACCCAGGGGGCCGGGGAGCTGTTTTTT CAWSTQGAGELFF
TRBJ1-5 TRBV24-1 TRBD1 - TGTGCCACCCGACAGGGGGGATCTGGCAATCAGCCCCAGCATTTT CATRQGGSGNQPQHF
TRBJ2-1 TRBV11-2 TRBD1 few TGTGCCAGCAGCTATCTGCAGGGGGCCTGGAATGAGCAGTTCTTC CASSYLQGAWNEQFF
TRBJ1-1 TRBV2 - - TGTGCCAGCACCCGGGGGGTGGACACTGAAGCTTTCTTT CASTRGVDTEAFF
TRBJ2-1 TRBV13 TRBD2 - TGTGCCAGCAGCTTAGTGGGAGGGAAATCCTATGAGCAGTTCTTC CASSLVGGKSYEQFF
TRBJ2-6 TRBV29-1 TRBD2 - TGCAGCGTTGAACTAGCGGGAGGCATCTCTGGGGCCAACGTCCTGACTTTC CSVELAGGISGANVLTF
TRBJ2-4 TRBV21-1 - - TGTGCCAGCAGCAACGAACGGGCAGATCCTAGCGGGAGGTTTGCAGATGAGAAAAACATTCAGTACTTC CASSNERADPSGRFADEKNIQYF
TRBJ1-4 TRBV19 TRBD1 - TGTGCCAGTAGTCGGACAGGGGAAAATGAAAAACTGTTTTTT CASSRTGENEKLFF
TRBJ1-5 TRBV27 - - TGTGCCAGCAGTTTAGGCAGGGGTAGCAATCAGCCCCAGCATTTT CASSLGRGSNQPQHF